What follows are 27 T cell receptor beta chains derived from one specimen sequenced in a study of blood T cell repertoires in COVID-19. Only in-frame clones appear in the TCRdb table, and some are missing; sequencing was by immunoSEQ multiplex PCR. The sample includes approximately 120,000 clones, about 89% of them seen just once. Source material: peripheral blood. These receptors were obtained from a human donor with acute or convalescent COVID-19. The donor label of this sample is uncertain.

The rearrangement uses TRBV5-7 and TRBJ2-7; D remains unclear. TRBV5-7 carries the ORF label, with uncertain function. The CDR3 is 14 amino acids. V was trimmed by 0 bases and J by 3 bases, leaving 10 bases between them. CDR3 coding DNA: TGTGCCAGCAGCTTGGAAATAATCGGCTACGAGCAGTACTTC. It is translated as CASSLEIIGYEQYF.

The genes are TRBV7-9 and TRBJ2-5; D is unclear. V was cut by 1 base and J by 5 bases, with 11 bases left in between. CDR1 and CDR2 (germline): SEHNR, FQNEAQ (reference sequence). The CDR3 loop spans 14 amino acids. The CDR3 spells CASSLEVAVETQYF. In DNA, the CDR3 is TGTGCCAGCAGCTTAGAGGTTGCGGTTGAGACCCAGTACTTC.

V is TRBV5-1 and J is TRBJ2-2; 10 positions match TRBD2. The V gene end was trimmed by 1 base and the J gene end by 8 bases; junction bases not matched to a gene: 8. The CDR3 length is 16 residues. Germline loops: CDR1 SGHRS, CDR2 YFSETQ. The CDR3 protein is CASSLYLAGATGELFF. CDR3 DNA: TGCGCCAGCAGCTTGTATCTAGCGGGAGCAACGGGGGAGCTGTTTTTT.

This clone was seen a single time. The chain is built from TRBV3-1 (or the pseudogene TRBV3-2) and TRBJ2-7, with D perhaps matching TRBD2 (6 bases). V was cut by 2 bases and J by 9 bases, with 20 bases left in between. CDR1 is LGHDT and CDR2 is YNNKEL in the germline V gene (reference sequence). The CDR3 extends over 15 amino acids. DNA of the CDR3: TGTGCCAGCAGCCAAAATAACCTACGGGGGTTGGGGCAGTACTTC. It translates to CASSQNNLRGLGQYF.

The chain employs TRBV7-2 and TRBJ2-2; 8 bases match TRBD1. Germline lookup yields CDR1 SGHTA and CDR2 FQGNSA. Germline trimming cut 6 bases from V and 2 bases from J; bases unmatched to any gene: 5. This CDR3 spans 15 amino acids. DNA for the CDR3: TGTGCCAGCAGGGCCGGGACAGGCAACACCGGGGAGCTGTTTTTT. Its translation: CASRAGTGNTGELFF.

The V and J genes are TRBV5-1 and TRBJ1-1, with D perhaps TRBD1 (6 bases). Trimming shortened V by 4 bases and J by 1 base, and 11 bases separated the two germline ends. This CDR3 has 14 amino acids. Germline CDR1 is SGHRS and CDR2 is YFSETQ. The CDR3 loop reads CASSLEQGNTEAFF. Here the CDR3 DNA reads TGCGCCAGCAGCCTCGAACAGGGGAACACTGAAGCTTTCTTT.

This chain uses TRBV7-3 with TRBJ2-1, with TRBD1 matching 8 bases. The length of the CDR3 is 15 residues. The V segment lost 2 bases and the J segment 8 bases; nucleotides outside the gene matches: 8. Germline V gene data show CDR1 as SGHTA and CDR2 as FQGTGA. The CDR3 DNA is TGTGCCAGCAGCTTACAGGGGGCCAGGGGTGATGAGCAGTTCTTC. This encodes CASSLQGARGDEQFF.

The rearrangement links TRBV5-1 to TRBJ2-2, with 7 bases identical to TRBD1. J gave up 4 bases and V 5 bases, and 8 bases lay outside the gene matches. CDR3 length equals 15 residues. Germline V CDR1 and CDR2: SGHRS, YFSETQ. Written as DNA, the CDR3 is TGCGCCAGCAGACAGGGGAGTCCGAGCACCGGGGAGCTGTTTTTT. It translates to CASRQGSPSTGELFF.

To note about this clone: At one end, the junction sequence differs from germline, possibly due to a read error. V gene TRBV28 combines with J gene TRBJ1-4; maybe TRBD1 (5 bases). Germline CDR1 MDHEN, CDR2 SYDVKM. The CDR3 has 14 amino acids. The CDR3 region has the DNA TGTGCCAGCAGTTTAAGCGGCAGGGCGGGGAGTGGAATTTTT. It is translated as CASSLSGRAGSGIF.

The rearrangement uses TRBV15 and TRBJ1-2; tentatively, D is TRBD1 (5 bases). The V end lost 6 bases, the J end lost 8 bases, and 22 bases lay between the germline ends. CDR1 and CDR2 from the germline V gene are LNHNV and YYDKDF (reference sequence). This CDR3 spans 15 amino acids. The CDR3, as DNA: TGTGCCACCAGAGCCTCCGGCGGTGCGTCAGGGGGCTACACCTTC. Translated, it gives CATRASGGASGGYTF.

The count of this clone is one. The chain links TRBV11-2 to TRBJ2-7; 9 positions agree with TRBD2. The length of the CDR3 is 16 residues. V trimming: 0 bases; J trimming: 2 bases; junction bases outside the gene matches: 5. Germline CDR1 SGHAT, CDR2 FQNNGV. CDR3 residues: CASSLEVSGSTYEQYF. CDR3 nucleotide sequence: TGTGCCAGCAGCTTAGAGGTTAGCGGGAGCACCTACGAGCAGTACTTC.

The chain employs TRBV19 and TRBJ1-4, with D possibly TRBD1 on 5 matching bases. This CDR3 has 15 residues. The germline V gene encodes CDR1 LNHDA and CDR2 SQIVND (reference sequence). Between the trimmed V and J ends, which lost 10 bases and 5 bases, there was a span of 20 bases. The CDR3 region has the DNA TGTGCCACCACAGGTCGTGGTGGTGTAAATGAAAAACTGTTTTTT. Translating gives CATTGRGGVNEKLFF.

The chain combines TRBV11-3 with TRBJ2-3, with 16 bases aligning to TRBD2. Germline lookup yields CDR1 SGHNT and CDR2 YENEEA. J was trimmed by 4 bases and V by 5 bases; bases with no gene match: 3. This CDR3 contains 16 residues. The CDR3 spells CASSLGTSGGADTQYF. Here the CDR3 DNA reads TGTGCCAGCAGCCTCGGGACTAGCGGGGGGGCAGATACGCAGTATTTT.

V is TRBV10-3 and J is TRBJ1-3; D unclear. This CDR3 contains 14 residues. Germline CDR1 and CDR2: ENHRY and SYGVKD. The ends were cut back, 6 bases at V and 2 bases at J, with 11 bases in the middle. The CDR3 DNA sequence: TGTGCCATCAGGGCTGACAAGACTGGAAACACCATATATTTT. This gives the protein CAIRADKTGNTIYF.

The J gene is TRBJ1-2, the V gene TRBV24-1, with D tentatively TRBD1 (6 bases). This CDR3 comprises 14 residues. Germline V gene lookup returns CDR1 KGHDR and CDR2 SFDVKD. V lost 4 bases, J lost 2 bases, and 10 bases lay in between. The CDR3 DNA sequence: TGTGCCACCAGTGACAATACAGGGAACTATGGCTACACCTTC. Translated: CATSDNTGNYGYTF.

The CDR3 here is CASNTGTTNEKLFF. In DNA, the CDR3 is TGTGCCAGCAACACGGGTACAACTAATGAAAAACTGTTTTTT. The chain combines TRBV6-5 with TRBJ1-4; D gene ambiguous. CDR1 is MNHEY, CDR2 SVGAGI, per germline. The CDR3 contains 14 residues. Trimming removed 7 bases from V and 0 bases from J, with 9 bases in between.

V usage is TRBV6-5 and J usage is TRBJ1-1; D is uncertain. Germline values: CDR1 MNHEY, CDR2 SVGAGI. The CDR3 is 16 residues long. V lost 0 bases, J lost 1 base, and 12 bases lay in between. The CDR3 loop reads CASSYSSAFGNTEAFF. The CDR3 DNA is TGTGCCAGCAGTTACTCGAGTGCTTTCGGGAACACTGAAGCTTTCTTT.

V and J are TRBV11-2 and TRBJ1-3; unclear D gene. Germline CDR1 SGHAT, CDR2 FQNNGV. V lost 5 bases and J lost 0, with 8 bases in between. This CDR3 spans 14 amino acids. The CDR3 reads CASSQESSGNTIYF. CDR3 DNA: TGTGCCAGCAGCCAAGAGAGCTCTGGAAACACCATATATTTT.

The rearrangement links TRBV29-1 to TRBJ1-2; the match to TRBD1 covers 7 bases. Germline values: CDR1 SQVTM, CDR2 ANQGSEA. The CDR3 is 12 residues long. V trimming: 7 bases; J trimming: 7 bases; junction bases outside the gene matches: 9. Here the CDR3 reads CSAVDRYRGYTF. The CDR3 DNA reads TGCAGCGCTGTGGACAGGTACCGTGGCTACACCTTC.

The gene calls are TRBV20-1 and TRBJ1-2, with D unresolved. V was clipped by 3 bases and J by 5 bases, with 22 bases between them. Germline-derived CDR1 and CDR2 are DFQATT and SNEGSKA (reference sequence). This CDR3 contains 16 residues. The DNA for the CDR3 is TGCAGTGCTAGTCGTATTACAGCCGAAGCTCAATATGGCTACACCTTC. This sequence encodes CSASRITAEAQYGYTF.

V usage is TRBV7-8 and J usage is TRBJ1-3, with D perhaps matching TRBD1 (5 bases). The CDR3 is 15 residues long. The V gene's germline CDR1 is SGHVS and CDR2 FQNEAQ. With 5 bases removed from V and 4 bases from J, the gap between germline ends came to 15 bases. CDR3 nucleotides: TGTGCCAGCAGCCGAGAGGAGGGGAACGGAAACACCATATATTTT. Translating gives CASSREEGNGNTIYF.

This clone was seen just once. The chain uses TRBV19 and TRBJ1-4; 8 bases line up with TRBD1. The CDR3 contains 15 residues. The ends lost 4 bases at V and 3 bases at J; junction bases unmatched: 4. Germline CDR1 and CDR2: LNHDA and SQIVND (reference sequence). The CDR3: CASSTDREANEKLFF. CDR3 DNA: TGTGCCAGTAGTACGGACAGGGAAGCTAATGAAAAACTGTTTTTT.

The J gene is TRBJ2-1, the V gene TRBV2; D gene uncertain. The CDR3 extends over 11 amino acids. Germline V gene lookup returns CDR1 SNHLY and CDR2 FYNNEI. V dropped 5 bases and J dropped 12 bases, with 11 bases sitting between them. CDR3 sequence (DNA): TGTGCCAGCAGTAATGGAGATAGGCAGTTCTTC. Translating gives CASSNGDRQFF. Full variable domain (missing parts from reference TRBV2 and TRBJ2-1): EPEVTQTPSHQVTQMGQEVILRCVPISNHLYFYWYRQILGQKVEFLVSFYNNEISEKSEIFDDQFSVERPDGSNFTLKIRSTKLEDSAMYFCASSNGDRQFFGPGTRLTVL.

The rearrangement links TRBV19 to TRBJ2-3, with a weak D call TRBD1 (6 bases). Trimming took 7 bases from V and 0 from J, leaving 14 bases between them. Germline V CDR1 and CDR2: LNHDA, SQIVND (reference sequence). The CDR3 covers 15 residues. The CDR3 loop reads CASNVGDTSTDTQYF. CDR3 DNA: TGTGCCAGTAACGTTGGGGACACAAGCACAGATACGCAGTATTTT.

The chain carries TRBV19 and TRBJ1-2; 7 bases are shared with TRBD1. The CDR3 extends over 16 amino acids. V dropped 4 bases and J dropped 2; count of bases not matched to a gene: 10. Germline CDR1 and CDR2: LNHDA and SQIVND (reference sequence). Written as DNA, the CDR3 is TGTGCCAGTAGTACATCCGCGGCAGGGGGGAACTATGGCTACACCTTC. Protein product: CASSTSAAGGNYGYTF.

This chain uses TRBV19 with TRBJ1-1, with D perhaps matching TRBD1 (5 bases). From germline, CDR1 is LNHDA and CDR2 SQIVND (reference sequence). V lost 1 base to trimming and J lost 6 bases, with 9 bases between them. The CDR3 runs 13 residues. The CDR3 DNA sequence: TGTGCCAGTAGTATAGCGGGGGAGGCTGAAGCTTTCTTT. It codes for CASSIAGEAEAFF.

On this clone: At the DNA level, this CDR3 is encoded by other sequences in the same sample as well. CDR3 coding DNA: TGTGCCAGCAGCTTAGCGGACTCCAATCAGCCCCAGCATTTT. It translates to CASSLADSNQPQHF. This sequence joins TRBV7-9 and TRBJ1-5; D uncertain. CDR3 length: 14 amino acids. Germline V CDR1 and CDR2: SEHNR, FQNEAQ (reference sequence). The germline V and J ends were trimmed by 0 bases and 3 bases, with 6 bases remaining between them. The full variable domain, completed using reference TRBV7-9 and TRBJ1-5, is DTGVSQNPRHKITKRGQNVTFRCDPISEHNRLYWYRQTLGQGPEFLTYFQNEAQLEKSRLLSDRFSAERPKGSFSTLEIQRTEQGDSAMYLCASSLADSNQPQHFGDGTRLSIL.